These T cell receptor beta chains were read from a single sample in a study of spatial heterogeneity in lung cancer. TCRdb redid the calling of the 5' RACE reads with MiXCR, one entry per CDR3 protein. Of around 30,000 distinct CDR3 sequences listed, around 6% are singletons. The sequenced sample was PBMCs, obtained at follow-up. The receptor set was obtained from a male donor with early-stage non-small cell lung cancer. Both conserved end residues are part of each CDR3. A D gene is named only where the DNA matches it firmly. Size is stated for part of the rows, as once, few or many counts, or as a class when the clone is expanded.

j_call	d_call	v_call	clone_size	cdr3_aa	cdr3_nt
TRBJ2-7	-	TRBV7-7	many	CASSLFGGYEQYF	TGTGCTAGCAGCTTATTCGGGGGCTACGAGCAGTACTTC
TRBJ2-7	TRBD1	TRBV20-1	few	CSAKGTGAYEQYF	TGCAGTGCTAAAGGGACAGGTGCCTACGAGCAGTACTTC
TRBJ2-4	-	TRBV7-9	many	CASSSTGDAKNIQYF	TGTGCCAGCAGCTCGACAGGCGACGCCAAAAACATTCAGTACTTC
TRBJ2-5	-	TRBV6-2/TRBV6-3	few	CASRNSRQYF	TGTGCCAGCAGAAACTCCCGCCAGTACTTC
TRBJ2-5	-	TRBV7-2	medium-sized	CASSGSRVGETQYF	TGTGCCAGCAGCGGGAGTAGGGTGGGTGAGACCCAGTACTTC
TRBJ2-4	-	TRBV28	few	CASSLGEALAKNIQYF	TGTGCCAGCAGTTTGGGGGAAGCCTTAGCCAAAAACATTCAGTACTTC
TRBJ2-7	TRBD2	TRBV4-3	few	CASSQDRLAGNEQYF	TGCGCCAGCAGCCAAGATCGACTAGCGGGGAACGAGCAGTACTTC
TRBJ1-2	-	TRBV11-2	many	CASSLDWINYGYTF	TGTGCCAGCAGCTTAGATTGGATAAACTATGGCTACACCTTC
TRBJ1-5	TRBD1	TRBV19	many	CASRDRGGNGNQPQHF	TGTGCCAGTAGAGACAGGGGAGGCAACGGCAATCAGCCCCAGCATTTT
TRBJ1-1	-	TRBV6-2/TRBV6-3	many	CASSKRTGEAFF	TGTGCCAGCAGTAAAAGGACGGGAGAAGCTTTCTTT
TRBJ2-5	-	TRBV12-3/TRBV12-4	few	CASSLSLTQETQYF	TGTGCCAGCAGTTTGAGTCTAACACAAGAGACCCAGTACTTC
TRBJ2-5	TRBD2	TRBV10-3	many	CAISESSAGGPAAQYF	TGTGCCATCAGTGAGTCCAGCGCGGGAGGCCCAGCGGCCCAGTACTTC
TRBJ2-2	TRBD2	TRBV25-1	many	CASSEDWLAGGSNTGELFF	TGTGCCAGCAGTGAAGATTGGTTAGCGGGAGGCTCTAACACCGGGGAGCTGTTTTTT
TRBJ2-2	-	TRBV20-1	few	CSASPGSNTGELFF	TGCAGTGCTAGTCCGGGGTCCAACACCGGGGAGCTGTTTTTT
TRBJ2-7	-	TRBV21-1	few	CASSKRPGPRQGEQYF	TGTGCCAGCAGCAAGAGACCGGGACCCAGACAGGGCGAGCAGTACTTC
TRBJ1-1	-	TRBV10-3	many	CAISELPSTEAFF	TGTGCCATCAGTGAGTTGCCGAGTACTGAAGCTTTCTTT
TRBJ2-1	TRBD2	TRBV30	many	CAWSSTTSGRRNEQFF	TGTGCCTGGAGCTCCACGACTAGCGGGAGACGGAATGAGCAGTTCTTC
TRBJ1-1	-	TRBV29-1	many	CSALVQAMNTEAFF	TGCAGCGCGCTTGTCCAGGCCATGAACACTGAAGCTTTCTTT
TRBJ1-1	TRBD1	TRBV29-1	many	CSVAAGQGLGTEAFF	TGCAGCGTCGCCGCGGGACAGGGGTTGGGCACTGAAGCTTTCTTT
TRBJ1-1	-	TRBV7-2	many	CASSPSTGRAAFF	TGTGCCAGCAGCCCTTCAACGGGACGGGCAGCTTTCTTT
TRBJ1-3	TRBD1	TRBV20-1	-	CSARQGDSGNTIYF	TGCAGTGCTAGACAGGGGGACTCTGGAAACACCATATATTTT
TRBJ2-1	TRBD2	TRBV7-3	many	CASSVGTSGSNEQFF	TGTGCCAGCAGCGTAGGGACTAGCGGGAGCAATGAGCAGTTCTTC
TRBJ2-3	TRBD2	TRBV29-1	many	CSVAIGLADTDTQYF	TGCAGCGTTGCAATAGGACTAGCTGACACAGATACGCAGTATTTT
TRBJ2-5	-	TRBV29-1	many	CSVEDLTETQYF	TGCAGCGTTGAAGATCTGACCGAGACCCAGTACTTC
TRBJ1-5	-	TRBV10-3	many	CAIKPDINQPQHF	TGTGCCATCAAACCGGACATCAATCAGCCCCAGCATTTT
TRBJ2-2	-	TRBV5-1	few	CASSLLDTGELFF	TGCGCCAGCAGCTTGTTGGACACCGGGGAGCTGTTTTTT
TRBJ1-1	-	TRBV27	many	CASSLANRAEAFF	TGTGCCAGCAGTCTTGCAAACCGGGCCGAAGCTTTCTTT
TRBJ2-1	TRBD1	TRBV11-1	many	CASSIGTGLRDEQFF	TGTGCCAGCAGCATCGGGACAGGGCTTAGGGATGAGCAGTTCTTC